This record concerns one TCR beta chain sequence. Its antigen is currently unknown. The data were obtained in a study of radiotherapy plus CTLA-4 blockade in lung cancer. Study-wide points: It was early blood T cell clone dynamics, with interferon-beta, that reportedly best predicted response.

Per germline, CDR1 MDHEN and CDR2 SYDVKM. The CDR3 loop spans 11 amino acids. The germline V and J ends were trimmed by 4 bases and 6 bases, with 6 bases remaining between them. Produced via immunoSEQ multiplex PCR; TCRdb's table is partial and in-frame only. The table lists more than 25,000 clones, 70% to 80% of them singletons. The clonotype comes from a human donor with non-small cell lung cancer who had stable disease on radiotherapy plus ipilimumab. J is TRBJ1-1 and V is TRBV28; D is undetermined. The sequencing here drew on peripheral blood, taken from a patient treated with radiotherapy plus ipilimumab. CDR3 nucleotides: TGTGCCAGCAGTTCAACACCTGAAGCTTTCTTT. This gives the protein CASSSTPEAFF.